This entry lists 28 T cell receptor beta chains sequenced from one sample in a study of glioma-infiltrating T cells. Using RNA template, CDR3s of TCR alpha and beta were amplified with iRepertoire arm-PCR. A single record per CDR3 protein comes from TCRdb applying MiXCR to the multiplex PCR reads. Of fewer than 500,000 distinct CDR3 sequences listed, roughly two fifths are singletons. The material sequenced was glioma tissue, nonneoplastic brain tissue, or PBMCs (not recorded which). The receptor source for this set is a human donor with low-grade glioma or glioblastoma, undergoing nonglioma brain surgery, or in good health (not recorded which).

This clonotype was seen a handful of times. The V and J genes are TRBV20-1 and TRBJ2-7, with 7 nucleotides matching TRBD1. V was pared by 5 bases and J by 3 bases, with 10 bases of the junction left unmatched. Looked up from germline, CDR1 is DFQATT and CDR2 is SNEGSKA (reference sequence). The CDR3 has 14 residues. The CDR3 protein is CSAGDRRGHYEQYF. CDR3 DNA sequence: TGCAGTGCTGGGGATCGTAGGGGGCACTACGAGCAGTACTTC.

This clonotype was recorded a few times. The J gene is TRBJ2-5, the V gene TRBV20-1; 16 nucleotides line up with TRBD2. This CDR3 is built from 17 residues. Per germline, CDR1 DFQATT and CDR2 SNEGSKA (reference sequence). V lost 3 bases to trimming and J lost 4 bases; unmatched junction nucleotides: 8. This chain's CDR3 is CSASPTGLAGGGETQYF. Written as DNA, the CDR3 is TGCAGTGCTAGCCCCACGGGACTAGCGGGAGGGGGAGAGACCCAGTACTTC.

The sample holds many counts of this clonotype. V and J are TRBV14 and TRBJ2-3; D ambiguous. With 1 base removed from V and 2 bases from J, the gap between germline ends came to 13 bases. Germline CDR1 and CDR2: SGHDN and FVKESK. CDR3 size: 16 residues. This CDR3 is CASSQAVNRDTDTQYF. In nucleotides, the CDR3 is TGTGCCAGCAGCCAAGCGGTAAACAGAGACACAGATACGCAGTATTTT. Looking up the rest from reference TRBV14 and TRBJ2-3 gives the full variable domain: EAGVTQFPSHSVIEKGQTVTLRCDPISGHDNLYWYRRVMGKEIKFLLHFVKESKQDESGMPNNRFLAERTGGTYSTLKVQPAELEDSGVYFCASSQAVNRDTDTQYFGPGTRLTVL.

As to this clonotype: Without the conserved terminal phenylalanine or tryptophan, this CDR3 likely stems from a read error. CDR3 loop: CSANPDTISYEQYL. The CDR3 coding sequence is TGCAGTGCTAATCCGGACACGATCTCCTACGAGCAGTACCTC. The chain couples TRBV20-1 to TRBJ2-7; possibly TRBD1 for D (5 bases). CDR3 length: 14 residues. V lost 4 bases, J lost 0 bases, and 13 bases lay in between. Germline loops: CDR1 DFQATT, CDR2 SNEGSKA (reference sequence).

The rearrangement links TRBV5-1 to TRBJ2-7, with 7 bases aligning to TRBD2. The CDR3 totals 13 residues. J was trimmed by 6 bases and V by 6 bases; bases with no gene match: 9. CDR1 is SGHRS, CDR2 YFSETQ, per germline. The CDR3 nucleotides are TGCGCCAGCAACCCCGGAAGGGAGGGCGAGCAGTACTTC. It codes for CASNPGREGEQYF.

V is TRBV20-1 and J is TRBJ2-2; D assignment may be TRBD1 or TRBD2 (5 bases each). From germline, CDR1 is DFQATT and CDR2 SNEGSKA (reference sequence). The ends were cut back, 1 base at V and 6 bases at J, with 12 bases in the middle. This CDR3 has 14 residues. The CDR3, as DNA: TGCAGTGCTAGAGGCAGGGAGTCGTCCGGGGAGCTGTTTTTT. Translation: CSARGRESSGELFF.

This clonotype was found once. The V gene is TRBV28, the J gene TRBJ2-1, with TRBD2 identical over 10 bases. Germline V CDR1 and CDR2: MDHEN, SYDVKM. The CDR3 consists of 15 residues. The CDR3 loop is CAINPAGGLGNEQFF. DNA for the CDR3: TGTGCTATCAACCCAGCGGGAGGGCTAGGGAATGAGCAGTTCTTC.

On this clonotype itself: This may be a read error, as it is one base from a much larger clone. The CDR3 nucleotides read TGTGCCAGCAGTTCCCGGGGCAGGGATGGCGAGCAGTACTTC. Translated: CASSSRGRDGEQYF. The chain recombines TRBV27 with TRBJ2-3, with D perhaps TRBD1 or TRBD2 (5 bases each). The DNA matches TRBJ2-7 better at its end, which makes the J call doubtful. This CDR3 region has 14 residues. Germline CDR1 and CDR2: MNHEY and SMNVEV (reference sequence).

J is TRBJ1-2 and V is TRBV29-1; D is ambiguous. This CDR3 is 11 amino acids long. Trimming removed 7 bases at V and 4 bases at J, with 10 bases between. The germline V gene has CDR1 SQVTM and CDR2 ANQGSEA. The CDR3 bases are TGCAGCGCCATCGGCGTCTATGGCTACACCTTC. It specifies CSAIGVYGYTF. Variable domain in full (rest from reference TRBV29-1 and TRBJ1-2): SAVISQKPSRDICQRGTSLTIQCQVDSQVTMMFWYRQQPGQSLTLIATANQGSEATYESGFVIDKFPISRPNLTFSTLTVSNMSPEDSSIYLCSAIGVYGYTFGSGTRLTVV.

This chain connects TRBV11-1 to TRBJ2-5; D may correspond to TRBD1 or TRBD2 (7 bases each). Looked up from germline, CDR1 is SGHAT and CDR2 is FQDESV (reference sequence). V was pared by 5 bases and J by 0 bases, with 16 bases between. The CDR3 length is 16 residues. This CDR3 is CASSQSGTAYQETQYF. The CDR3 DNA follows: TGTGCCAGCAGCCAGAGCGGGACAGCGTACCAAGAGACCCAGTACTTC.

The chain joins TRBV7-6 to TRBJ2-7; D tentatively fits TRBD1 or TRBD2 (5 bases each). The V gene lost 5 bases and the J gene lost 7 bases, with 18 bases spanning the gap. There are 14 residues in the CDR3. Germline V gives CDR1 SGHVS, CDR2 FNYEAQ. The CDR3 DNA reads TGTGCCAGCAGCGAAGGGGACCGCTCGGGGGAGCAGTACTTC. Its translation is CASSEGDRSGEQYF.

This clonotype was counted between two and nine times. The chain is built from TRBV20-1 and TRBJ2-7, with TRBD1 matching 11 bases. V trimming: 5 bases; J trimming: 3 bases; junction bases outside the gene matches: 12. The CDR3 spans 16 residues. CDR1 is DFQATT and CDR2 is SNEGSKA in the germline V gene (reference sequence). CDR3 DNA sequence: TGCAGTGCTCCAACACCCGGGACAGGGGGAGGCTACGAGCAGTACTTC. Amino acids: CSAPTPGTGGGYEQYF.

The chain joins TRBV20-1 to TRBJ2-1; 10 nucleotides match TRBD2. Germline V gives CDR1 DFQATT, CDR2 SNEGSKA (reference sequence). Trimming at V came to 1 base and at J to 5 bases, leaving 2 bases not matched to a gene. This CDR3 is 14 amino acids long. This CDR3 reads CSARALAGNNEQFF. The CDR3 region has the DNA TGCAGTGCTAGAGCACTAGCGGGAAACAATGAGCAGTTCTTC.

The CDR3, as DNA: TGTGCCAGCAGCCCCCCCAGCGGGAGTCACAATGAGCAGTTCTTC. This sequence encodes CASSPPSGSHNEQFF. The chain employs TRBV7-9 and TRBJ2-1; 8 bases fit TRBD2. This CDR3 spans 15 amino acids. Germline CDR1 and CDR2: SEHNR and FQNEAQ (reference sequence). With 5 bases clipped from V and 5 bases from J, the junction kept 8 bases outside the gene matches.

The sample holds many counts of this clonotype. At one end the junction does not follow the germline gene, possibly because of a read error. The V call is TRBV6-1, the J call TRBJ2-5; D may correspond to TRBD1 or TRBD2 (5 bases each). The CDR3 consists of 13 residues. Germline V gene data show CDR1 as MNHNS and CDR2 as SASEGT. CDR3 DNA sequence: TGTGCCAGCAGGGGACGGGGCCAACAGACCCAGTACTTC. It codes for CASRGRGQQTQYF.

The chain uses TRBV4-1 and TRBJ2-7; 8 nucleotides align to TRBD2. Germline values: CDR1 MGHRA, CDR2 YSYEKL. Trimming took 4 bases from V and 4 from J; bases not matched to a gene: 9. CDR3 length: 15 residues. The chain's CDR3 is CASSRLLAGLYEQYF. The CDR3 DNA reads TGCGCCAGCAGCCGGCTGTTAGCGGGACTATACGAGCAGTACTTC.

This clonotype was detected ten times or more. The CDR3 spells CASSLSSGAEAFF. Written as DNA, the CDR3 is TGTGCCAGCAGTTTAAGTTCAGGGGCTGAAGCTTTCTTT. The V and J genes are TRBV27 and TRBJ1-1; the D gene is possibly TRBD1 (6 bases). The germline V and J ends were trimmed by 2 bases and 6 bases, with 10 bases remaining between them. This CDR3 is built from 13 residues. Germline V gives CDR1 MNHEY, CDR2 SMNVEV (reference sequence).

The chain has TRBV4-2 and TRBJ2-2, with 11 positions matching TRBD1. The CDR3 totals 17 residues. In germline, CDR1 is LGHNA, CDR2 YNFKEQ. The trim removed 4 bases at V and 8 bases at J, leaving 12 bases unmatched. This CDR3 reads CASSPTLGQGERGELFF. The CDR3 nucleotides read TGTGCCAGCAGCCCAACTCTGGGACAGGGGGAGAGGGGGGAGCTGTTTTTT.

There are a few counts of this clonotype. The DNA of the CDR3 is TGTGCCAGCAGCCAACAGGATTTAATAACCGGGGAGCTGTTTTTT. Protein product: CASSQQDLITGELFF. The chain employs TRBV4-2 and TRBJ2-2, with D hard to call. V lost 2 bases, J lost 5 bases, and 12 bases lay in between. The V gene's germline CDR1 is LGHNA and CDR2 YNFKEQ. This CDR3 spans 15 amino acids.

This clonotype was observed a few times. The chain has TRBV20-1 and TRBJ2-7, with 7 positions matching TRBD2. Germline loops: CDR1 DFQATT, CDR2 SNEGSKA (reference sequence). The CDR3 has 13 residues. V dropped 5 bases and J dropped 2; count of bases not matched to a gene: 6. The CDR3 spells CSALLAGPYEQYF. As DNA, the CDR3 is TGCAGTGCTCTTTTAGCGGGCCCCTACGAGCAGTACTTC.

This clonotype was recorded at least ten times. The chain couples TRBV20-1 to TRBJ2-5, with D possibly matching TRBD1 (6 bases). The CDR3 has 15 residues. Per germline, CDR1 DFQATT and CDR2 SNEGSKA (reference sequence). V shed 5 bases and J shed 2 bases, with 18 bases lying between them. The CDR3, as DNA: TGCAGTGCTCTCGGACAGATAATGTGGCAAGAGACCCAGTACTTC. It is translated as CSALGQIMWQETQYF.

The CDR3 bases are TGTGCCAGCAGTTACTCCTGGCAGACAAACACCGGGGAGCTGTTTTTT. It specifies CASSYSWQTNTGELFF. This rearrangement joins TRBV6-5 to TRBJ2-2; no reliable D call. Per germline, CDR1 MNHEY and CDR2 SVGAGI. Between the trimmed V and J ends, which lost 0 bases and 2 bases, there was a span of 10 bases. The CDR3 contains 16 residues.

This clonotype was counted many times. This chain's CDR3 is CASSPRRGARGTEAFF. The CDR3, as DNA: TGTGCCAGCAGCCCCAGAAGGGGGGCGCGAGGAACTGAAGCTTTCTTT. This chain uses TRBV28 with TRBJ1-1, with D possibly being TRBD1 (6 bases). The CDR3 consists of 16 residues. Trimming shortened V by 6 bases and J by 5 bases, and 22 bases separated the two germline ends. CDR1 is MDHEN, CDR2 SYDVKM, per germline.

This clonotype was seen ten or more times. This rearrangement joins TRBV27 to TRBJ2-7; D is uncertain. Germline CDR1 and CDR2: MNHEY and SMNVEV (reference sequence). The CDR3 runs 15 residues. Trimming shortened V by 5 bases and J by 3 bases, and 17 bases separated the two germline ends. The CDR3 here is CASSPQGPASYEQYF. The CDR3 DNA is TGTGCCAGCAGTCCCCAAGGTCCAGCAAGCTACGAGCAGTACTTC.

In its sample, this clonotype was seen a few times. The chain employs TRBV6-2 or TRBV6-3 and TRBJ1-1, with D possibly matching TRBD1 (5 bases). The CDR3 is made up of 16 amino acids. Trimming removed 2 bases at V and 0 bases at J, with 13 bases between. Germline lookup yields CDR1 MNHEY and CDR2 SVGEGT. CDR3 DNA: TGTGCCAGCAGTTACGGCACAGGAGTAATGAACACTGAAGCTTTCTTT. This sequence encodes CASSYGTGVMNTEAFF.

This clonotype came up a few times. Here the CDR3 omits its conserved ending phenylalanine or tryptophan, so a read error is the likely source. V is TRBV20-1 and J is TRBJ2-3, with D hard to call. This CDR3 spans 13 amino acids. The V gene's germline CDR1 is DFQATT and CDR2 SNEGSKA (reference sequence). Trimming pared 5 bases from V and 2 bases from J, leaving 11 bases between. The CDR3 bases are TGCAGTGCTCATACTTCCTACACAGATACGCAGTATTCT. As protein: CSAHTSYTDTQYS.

The rearrangement links TRBV4-1 to TRBJ2-3; the match to TRBD2 covers 13 bases. CDR3 size: 18 residues. The trim removed 0 bases at V and 8 bases at J, leaving 11 bases unmatched. Germline loops: CDR1 MGHRA, CDR2 YSYEKL. This chain's CDR3 is CASSQEEVTSGRAGTQYF. DNA for the CDR3: TGCGCCAGCAGCCAAGAAGAGGTCACTAGCGGGAGGGCCGGTACGCAGTATTTT.

Only a few counts were recorded for this clonotype. The rearrangement uses TRBV7-2 and TRBJ2-3, with no clear D. Trimming shortened V by 2 bases and J by 1 base, and 13 bases separated the two germline ends. Germline lookup yields CDR1 SGHTA and CDR2 FQGNSA. CDR3 length equals 16 residues. The CDR3 bases are TGTGCCAGCAGCTTAATGGCGGCCGTGGGCACAGATACGCAGTATTTT. Protein: CASSLMAAVGTDTQYF.